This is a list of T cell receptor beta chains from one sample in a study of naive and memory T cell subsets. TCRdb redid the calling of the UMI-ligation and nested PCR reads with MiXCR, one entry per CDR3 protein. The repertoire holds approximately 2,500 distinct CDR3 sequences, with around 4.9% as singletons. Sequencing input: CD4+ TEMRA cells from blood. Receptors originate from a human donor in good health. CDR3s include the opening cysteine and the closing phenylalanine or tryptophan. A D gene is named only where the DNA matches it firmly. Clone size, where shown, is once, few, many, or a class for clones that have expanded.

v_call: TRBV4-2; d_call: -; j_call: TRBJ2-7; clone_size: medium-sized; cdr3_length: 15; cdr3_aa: CASSPTEDSGDEQYF; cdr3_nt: TGTGCCAGCAGCCCCACCGAGGACTCTGGGGACGAGCAGTACTTC
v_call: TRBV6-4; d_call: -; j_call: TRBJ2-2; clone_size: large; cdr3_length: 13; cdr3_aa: CASSDRDTGELFF; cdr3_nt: TGTGCCAGCAGTGACAGGGACACCGGGGAGCTGTTTTTT
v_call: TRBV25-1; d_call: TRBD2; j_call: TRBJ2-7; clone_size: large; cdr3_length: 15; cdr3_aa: CASSALAGVAGEQYF; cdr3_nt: TGTGCCAGCAGTGCTCTAGCGGGAGTGGCGGGGGAGCAGTACTTC
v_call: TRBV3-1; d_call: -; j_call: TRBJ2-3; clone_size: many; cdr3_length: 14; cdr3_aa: CASSQDWTTDTQYF; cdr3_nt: TGTGCCAGCAGCCAAGATTGGACCACAGATACGCAGTATTTT
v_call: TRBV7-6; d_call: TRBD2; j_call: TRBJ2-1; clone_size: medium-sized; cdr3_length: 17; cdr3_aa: CASSKRTSGNLLNEQFF; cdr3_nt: TGTGCCAGCAGCAAACGTACTAGCGGGAATCTTTTGAATGAGCAGTTCTTC
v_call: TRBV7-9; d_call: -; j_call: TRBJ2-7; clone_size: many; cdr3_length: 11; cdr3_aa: CASSLSHEQYF; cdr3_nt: TGTGCCAGCAGCTTAAGCCACGAGCAGTACTTC
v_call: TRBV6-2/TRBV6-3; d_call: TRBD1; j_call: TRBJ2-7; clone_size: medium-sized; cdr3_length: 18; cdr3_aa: CASSWDRDQPRISYEQYF; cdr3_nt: TGTGCCAGCAGCTGGGACAGGGACCAACCAAGGATCTCCTACGAGCAGTACTTC
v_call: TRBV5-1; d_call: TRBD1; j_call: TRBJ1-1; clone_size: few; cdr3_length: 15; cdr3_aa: CASSFGTVMNTEAFF; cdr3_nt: TGCGCCAGCAGCTTTGGGACAGTCATGAACACTGAAGCTTTCTTT
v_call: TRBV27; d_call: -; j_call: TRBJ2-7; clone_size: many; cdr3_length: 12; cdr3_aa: CASSFRDTEQYF; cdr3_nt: TGTGCCAGCAGTTTCAGAGACACCGAGCAGTACTTC
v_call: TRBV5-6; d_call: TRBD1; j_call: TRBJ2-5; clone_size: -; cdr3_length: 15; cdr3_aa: CASSWTGAGVETQYF; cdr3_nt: TGTGCCAGCAGCTGGACAGGAGCCGGGGTGGAGACCCAGTACTTC
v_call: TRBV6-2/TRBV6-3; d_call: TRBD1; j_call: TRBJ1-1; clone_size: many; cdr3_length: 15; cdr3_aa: CASSPQGLQNTEAFF; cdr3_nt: TGTGCCAGCAGTCCACAGGGGCTACAAAACACTGAAGCTTTCTTT
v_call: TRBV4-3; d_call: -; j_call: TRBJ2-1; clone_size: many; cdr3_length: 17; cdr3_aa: CASSHLRSGAASNEQFF; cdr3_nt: TGCGCCAGCAGCCACTTACGATCAGGGGCAGCGTCGAATGAGCAGTTCTTC
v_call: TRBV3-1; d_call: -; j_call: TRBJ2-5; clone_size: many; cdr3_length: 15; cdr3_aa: CASSQDPPGGETQYF; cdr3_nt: TGTGCCAGCAGCCAAGACCCCCCCGGCGGGGAGACCCAGTACTTC
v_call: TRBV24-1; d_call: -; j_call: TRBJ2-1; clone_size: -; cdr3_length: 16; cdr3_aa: CATSDIGQSSYNEQFF; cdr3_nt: TGTGCCACCAGTGATATAGGACAGAGCTCCTACAATGAGCAGTTCTTC
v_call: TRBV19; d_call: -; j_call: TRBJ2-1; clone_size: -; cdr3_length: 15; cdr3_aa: CASSIGPPLLNEQFF; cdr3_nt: TGTGCCAGTAGTATCGGGCCACCGCTTCTAAATGAGCAGTTCTTC
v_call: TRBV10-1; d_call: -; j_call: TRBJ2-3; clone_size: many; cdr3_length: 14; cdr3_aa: CASSRRARTDTQYF; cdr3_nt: TGCGCCAGCAGTCGGAGGGCCAGGACAGATACGCAGTATTTT
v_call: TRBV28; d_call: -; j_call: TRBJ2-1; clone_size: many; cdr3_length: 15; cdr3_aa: CASSLPRASYNEQFF; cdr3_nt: TGTGCCAGCAGTCTCCCGCGGGCCTCCTACAATGAGCAGTTCTTC
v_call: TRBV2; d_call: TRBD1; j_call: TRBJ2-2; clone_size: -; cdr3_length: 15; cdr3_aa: CASRKTGEITGELFF; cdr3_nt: TGTGCCAGCAGAAAGACAGGGGAGATCACCGGGGAGCTGTTTTTT
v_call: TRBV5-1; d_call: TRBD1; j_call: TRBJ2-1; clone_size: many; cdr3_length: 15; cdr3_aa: CASSLIPQGAGEQFF; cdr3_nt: TGCGCCAGCAGCTTGATTCCCCAGGGGGCAGGTGAGCAGTTCTTC
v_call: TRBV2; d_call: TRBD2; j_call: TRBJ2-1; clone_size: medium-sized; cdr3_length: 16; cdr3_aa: CASSPSGRLAYNEQFF; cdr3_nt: TGTGCCAGCAGTCCTAGCGGGAGGCTCGCCTACAATGAGCAGTTCTTC
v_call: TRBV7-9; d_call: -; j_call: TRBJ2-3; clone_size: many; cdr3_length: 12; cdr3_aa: CASSQFTDTQYF; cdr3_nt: TGTGCCAGCAGCCAATTCACAGATACGCAGTATTTT
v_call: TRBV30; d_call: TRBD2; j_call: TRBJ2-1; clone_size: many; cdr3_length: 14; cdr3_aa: CAWERTSGIGEQFF; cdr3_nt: TGTGCCTGGGAGCGGACTAGCGGGATCGGTGAGCAGTTCTTC
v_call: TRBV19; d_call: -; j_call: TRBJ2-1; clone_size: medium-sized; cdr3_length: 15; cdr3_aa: CASSPGKGKGPGQFF; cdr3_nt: TGTGCCAGTAGTCCTGGGAAGGGTAAAGGACCGGGGCAGTTCTTC
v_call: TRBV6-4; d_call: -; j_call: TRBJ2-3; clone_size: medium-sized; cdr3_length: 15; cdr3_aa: CASSDWGGPGETQYF; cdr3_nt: TGTGCCAGCAGTGACTGGGGGGGGCCCGGCGAGACGCAGTATTTT
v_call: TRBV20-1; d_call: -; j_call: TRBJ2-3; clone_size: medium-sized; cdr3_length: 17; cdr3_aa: CSAPRPTSRTSTDTQYF; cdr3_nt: TGCAGTGCTCCCCGTCCCACTAGCAGAACTAGCACAGATACGCAGTATTTT
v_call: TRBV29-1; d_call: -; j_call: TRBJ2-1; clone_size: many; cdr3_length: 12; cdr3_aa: CSSGLTYNEQFF; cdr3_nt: TGCAGCTCGGGCCTCACCTACAATGAGCAGTTCTTC
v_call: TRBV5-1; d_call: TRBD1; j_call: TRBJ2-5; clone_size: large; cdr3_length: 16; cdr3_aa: CASSGGTGGYQETQYF; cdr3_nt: TGCGCCAGCAGCGGAGGGACAGGGGGGTACCAAGAGACCCAGTACTTC
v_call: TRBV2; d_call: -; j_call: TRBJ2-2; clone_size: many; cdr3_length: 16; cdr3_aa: CASSRDRGLASGELFF; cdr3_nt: TGTGCCAGCAGTAGGGACAGGGGACTAGCTAGCGGGGAGCTGTTTTTT
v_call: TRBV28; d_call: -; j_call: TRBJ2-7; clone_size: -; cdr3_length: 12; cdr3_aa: CASSPHPYEQYF; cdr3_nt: TGTGCCAGCAGCCCTCACCCCTACGAGCAGTACTTC
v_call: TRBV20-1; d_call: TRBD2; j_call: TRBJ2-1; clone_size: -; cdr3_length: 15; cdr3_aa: CSADGRVAGYNEQFF; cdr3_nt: TGCAGTGCTGACGGGAGGGTAGCGGGCTACAATGAGCAGTTCTTC
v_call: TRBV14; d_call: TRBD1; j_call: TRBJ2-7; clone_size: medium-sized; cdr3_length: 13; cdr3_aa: CASSVTGVFEQYF; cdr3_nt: TGTGCCAGCAGCGTAACAGGGGTATTCGAGCAGTACTTC
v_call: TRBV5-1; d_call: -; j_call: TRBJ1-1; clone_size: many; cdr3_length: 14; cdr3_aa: CASSPETAATEAFF; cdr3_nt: TGCGCCAGCAGCCCTGAAACAGCGGCCACTGAAGCTTTCTTT
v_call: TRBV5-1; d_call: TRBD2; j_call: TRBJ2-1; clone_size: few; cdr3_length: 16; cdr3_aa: CASSLTGTSGYNEQFF; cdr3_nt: TGCGCCAGCAGCTTAACCGGGACTAGCGGTTACAATGAGCAGTTCTTC